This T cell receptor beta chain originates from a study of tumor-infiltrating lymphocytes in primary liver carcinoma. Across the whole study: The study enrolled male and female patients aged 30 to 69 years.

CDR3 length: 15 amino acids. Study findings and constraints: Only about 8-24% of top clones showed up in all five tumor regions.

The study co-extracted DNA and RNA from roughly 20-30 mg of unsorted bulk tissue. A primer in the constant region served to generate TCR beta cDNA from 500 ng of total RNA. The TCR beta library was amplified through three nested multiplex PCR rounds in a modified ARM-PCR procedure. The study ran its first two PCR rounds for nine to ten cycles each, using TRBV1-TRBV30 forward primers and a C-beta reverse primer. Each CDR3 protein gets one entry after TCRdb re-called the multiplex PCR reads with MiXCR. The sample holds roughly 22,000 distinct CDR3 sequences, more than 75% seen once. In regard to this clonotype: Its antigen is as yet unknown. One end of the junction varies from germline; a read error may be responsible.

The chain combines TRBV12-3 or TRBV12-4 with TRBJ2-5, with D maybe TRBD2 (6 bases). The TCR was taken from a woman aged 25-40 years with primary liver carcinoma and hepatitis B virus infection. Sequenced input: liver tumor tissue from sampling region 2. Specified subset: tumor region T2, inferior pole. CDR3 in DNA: TGTGCCAACAGCACCTATCCCGGGAGTGAAGAGACTCAGTACTTC. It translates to CANSTYPGSEETQYF.